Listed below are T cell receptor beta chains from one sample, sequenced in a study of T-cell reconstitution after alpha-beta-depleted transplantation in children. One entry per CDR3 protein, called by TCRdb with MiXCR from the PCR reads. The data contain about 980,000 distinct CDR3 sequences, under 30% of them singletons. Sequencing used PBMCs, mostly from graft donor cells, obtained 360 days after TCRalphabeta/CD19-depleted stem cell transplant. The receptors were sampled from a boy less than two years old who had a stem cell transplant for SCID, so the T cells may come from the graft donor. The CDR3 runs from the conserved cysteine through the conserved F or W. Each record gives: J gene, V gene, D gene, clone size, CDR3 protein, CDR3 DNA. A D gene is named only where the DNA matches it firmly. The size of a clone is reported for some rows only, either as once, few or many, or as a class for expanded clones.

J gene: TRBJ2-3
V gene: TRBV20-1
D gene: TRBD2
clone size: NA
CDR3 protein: CSATPGGPSTDTQYF
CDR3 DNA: TGCAGTGCTACCCCGGGAGGACCTAGCACAGATACGCAGTATTTT

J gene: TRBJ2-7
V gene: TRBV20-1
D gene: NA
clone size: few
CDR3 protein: CSAWDGSYEQYF
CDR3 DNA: TGCAGTGCGTGGGACGGATCCTACGAGCAGTACTTC

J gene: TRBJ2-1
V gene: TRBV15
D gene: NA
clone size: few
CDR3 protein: CATSRVPVYSYNEQFF
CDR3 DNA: TGTGCCACCAGCAGAGTTCCGGTATACTCCTACAATGAGCAGTTCTTC

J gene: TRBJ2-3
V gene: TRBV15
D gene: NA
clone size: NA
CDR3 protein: CATSRDPRDSTDTQYF
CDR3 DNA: TGTGCCACCAGCAGAGACCCCAGGGATAGCACAGATACGCAGTATTTT

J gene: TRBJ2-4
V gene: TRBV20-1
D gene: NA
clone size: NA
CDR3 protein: CSASGRDGKNIQYF
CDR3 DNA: TGCAGTGCTAGCGGCCGGGACGGTAAAAACATTCAGTACTTC

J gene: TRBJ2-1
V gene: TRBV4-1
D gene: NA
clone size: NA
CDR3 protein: CASSHAGGEQFF
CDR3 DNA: TGCGCCAGCAGCCATGCGGGTGGTGAGCAGTTCTTC

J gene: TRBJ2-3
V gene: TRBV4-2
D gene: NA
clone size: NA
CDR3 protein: CASSQEVVWYTSTDTQYF
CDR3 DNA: TGTGCCAGCAGCCAAGAAGTAGTGTGGTATACTAGCACAGATACGCAGTATTTT

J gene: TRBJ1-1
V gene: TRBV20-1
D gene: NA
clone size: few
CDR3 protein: CSARDERGLQTEAFF
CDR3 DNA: TGCAGTGCTAGAGATGAGAGGGGTTTACAAACTGAAGCTTTCTTT

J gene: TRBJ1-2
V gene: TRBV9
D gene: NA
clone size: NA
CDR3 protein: CASSVGQGGYGYTF
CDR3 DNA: TGTGCCAGCAGCGTAGGCCAGGGCGGCTATGGCTACACCTTC

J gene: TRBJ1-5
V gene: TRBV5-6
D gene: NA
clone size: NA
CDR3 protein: CASSLWGWNQPQHF
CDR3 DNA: TGTGCCAGCAGCTTGTGGGGTTGGAATCAGCCCCAGCATTTT

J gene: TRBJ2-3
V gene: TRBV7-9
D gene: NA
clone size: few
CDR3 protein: CASSYQTDTQYF
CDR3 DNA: TGTGCCAGCAGCTACCAGACAGATACGCAGTATTTT

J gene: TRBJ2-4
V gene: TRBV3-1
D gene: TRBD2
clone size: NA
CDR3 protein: CASSSSGGNIQYF
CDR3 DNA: TGTGCCAGCAGTTCGAGCGGGGGAAACATTCAGTACTTC

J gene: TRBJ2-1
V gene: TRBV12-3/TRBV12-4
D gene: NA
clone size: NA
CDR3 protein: CASSPQRDNEQFF
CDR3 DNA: TGTGCCAGCAGCCCCCAGCGGGACAATGAGCAGTTCTTC

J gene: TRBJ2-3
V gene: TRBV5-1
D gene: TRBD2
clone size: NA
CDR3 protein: CASSLDSGGATDTQYF
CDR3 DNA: TGCGCCAGCAGCTTGGATAGCGGGGGGGCAACAGATACGCAGTATTTT

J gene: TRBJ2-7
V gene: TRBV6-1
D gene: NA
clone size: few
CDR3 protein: CASGIGTASYEQYF
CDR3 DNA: TGTGCCAGCGGGATCGGAACAGCTTCCTACGAGCAGTACTTC

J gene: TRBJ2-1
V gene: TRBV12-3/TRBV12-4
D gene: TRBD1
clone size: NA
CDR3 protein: CASTRRDSAYNEQFF
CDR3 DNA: TGTGCCAGCACCCGCCGGGACAGTGCCTACAATGAGCAGTTCTTC

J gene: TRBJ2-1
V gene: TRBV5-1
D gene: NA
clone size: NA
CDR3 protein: CASSLYSVPPPFF
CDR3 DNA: TGCGCCAGCAGCTTGTATAGCGTCCCTCCCCCGTTCTTC

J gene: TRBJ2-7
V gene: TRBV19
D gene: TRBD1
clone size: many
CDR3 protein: CASSTAGTGPYEQYF
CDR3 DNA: TGTGCCAGTAGTACCGCCGGGACAGGGCCTTACGAGCAGTACTTC

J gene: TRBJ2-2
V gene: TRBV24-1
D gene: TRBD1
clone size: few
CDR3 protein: CATMDRGDTGELFF
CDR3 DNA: TGTGCCACTATGGACAGGGGTGACACCGGGGAGCTGTTTTTT

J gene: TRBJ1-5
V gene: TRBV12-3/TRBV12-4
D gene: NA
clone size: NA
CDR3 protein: CASSPGDTYQPQHF
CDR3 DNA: TGTGCCAGCAGTCCGGGTGATACCTATCAGCCCCAGCATTTT

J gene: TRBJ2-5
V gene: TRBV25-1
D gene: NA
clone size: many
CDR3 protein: CASKGETQYF
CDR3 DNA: TGTGCCAGCAAAGGAGAGACCCAGTACTTC

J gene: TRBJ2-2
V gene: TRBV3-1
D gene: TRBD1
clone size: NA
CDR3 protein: CASNSLDRGLANTGELFF
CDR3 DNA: TGTGCCAGCAACTCCCTGGACAGGGGGCTTGCGAACACCGGGGAGCTGTTTTTT

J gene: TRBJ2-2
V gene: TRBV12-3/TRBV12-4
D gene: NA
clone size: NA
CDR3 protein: CASNYPDPAGELFF
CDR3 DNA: TGTGCCAGCAATTACCCAGACCCCGCCGGGGAGCTGTTTTTT

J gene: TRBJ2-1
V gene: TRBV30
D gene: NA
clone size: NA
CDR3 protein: CAWDPQGKGQFF
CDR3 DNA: TGTGCCTGGGACCCCCAGGGGAAGGGGCAGTTCTTC

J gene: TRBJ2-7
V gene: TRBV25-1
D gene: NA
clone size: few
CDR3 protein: CASSEGPREQYF
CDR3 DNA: TGTGCCAGCAGTGAAGGGCCCCGCGAGCAGTACTTC

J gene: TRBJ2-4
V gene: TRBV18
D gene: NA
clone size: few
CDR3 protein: CASSPISPPKNIQYF
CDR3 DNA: TGTGCCAGCTCACCGATCAGCCCCCCCAAAAACATTCAGTACTTC

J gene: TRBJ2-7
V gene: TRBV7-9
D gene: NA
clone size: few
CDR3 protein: CASSPTISAYEQYF
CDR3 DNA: TGTGCCAGCAGCCCGACCATTTCCGCCTACGAGCAGTACTTC

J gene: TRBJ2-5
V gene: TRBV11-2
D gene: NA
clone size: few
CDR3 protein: CASSPISRDQETQYF
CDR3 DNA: TGTGCCAGCAGCCCGATCTCTAGAGATCAAGAGACCCAGTACTTC

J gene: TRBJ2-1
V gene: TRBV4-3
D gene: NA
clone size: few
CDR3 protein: CASSQLRSGDEQFF
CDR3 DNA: TGCGCCAGCAGCCAACTACGGAGCGGCGATGAGCAGTTCTTC

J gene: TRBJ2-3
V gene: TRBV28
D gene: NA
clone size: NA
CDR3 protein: CASRPGTPITDTQYF
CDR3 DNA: TGTGCCAGCAGGCCCGGGACACCCATCACAGATACGCAGTATTTT

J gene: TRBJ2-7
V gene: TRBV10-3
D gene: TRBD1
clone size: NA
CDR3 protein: CAIGEGTGEQYF
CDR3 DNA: TGTGCCATCGGGGAAGGGACAGGGGAGCAGTACTTC

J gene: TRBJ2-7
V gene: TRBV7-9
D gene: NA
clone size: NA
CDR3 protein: CASVEQESYEQYF
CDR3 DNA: TGTGCCAGCGTGGAACAGGAATCCTACGAGCAGTACTTC

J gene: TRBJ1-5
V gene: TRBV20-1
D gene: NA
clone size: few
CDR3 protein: CSASAWGVSNQPQHF
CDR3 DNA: TGCAGTGCTAGCGCCTGGGGCGTGAGCAATCAGCCCCAGCATTTT

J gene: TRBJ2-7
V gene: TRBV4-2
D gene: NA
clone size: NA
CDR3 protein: CASSQDGRVRAYEQYF
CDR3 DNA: TGTGCCAGCAGCCAAGACGGCAGGGTCAGGGCCTACGAGCAGTACTTC

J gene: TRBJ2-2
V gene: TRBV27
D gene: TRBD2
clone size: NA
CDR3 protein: CASSFLGLAAGELFF
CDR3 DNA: TGTGCCAGCAGTTTCCTGGGACTAGCTGCCGGGGAGCTGTTTTTT

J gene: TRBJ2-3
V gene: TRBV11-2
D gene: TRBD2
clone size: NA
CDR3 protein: CASSLGTAGGLRADTQYF
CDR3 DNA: TGTGCCAGCAGCTTAGGAACAGCGGGGGGGTTGCGTGCAGATACGCAGTATTTT

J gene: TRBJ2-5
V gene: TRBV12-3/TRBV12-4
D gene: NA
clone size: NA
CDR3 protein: CASSFLQGLSETQYF
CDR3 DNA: TGTGCCAGCAGTTTTCTGCAGGGGTTAAGTGAGACCCAGTACTTC

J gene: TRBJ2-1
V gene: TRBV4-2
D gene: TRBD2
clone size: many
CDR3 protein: CASSQDPAGYPYNEQFF
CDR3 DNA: TGTGCCAGCAGCCAAGACCCAGCGGGGTATCCTTACAATGAGCAGTTCTTC

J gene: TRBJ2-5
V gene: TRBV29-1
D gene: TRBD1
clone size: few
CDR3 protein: CSVRRDRQETQYF
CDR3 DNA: TGCAGCGTCCGCAGGGACAGGCAAGAGACCCAGTACTTC